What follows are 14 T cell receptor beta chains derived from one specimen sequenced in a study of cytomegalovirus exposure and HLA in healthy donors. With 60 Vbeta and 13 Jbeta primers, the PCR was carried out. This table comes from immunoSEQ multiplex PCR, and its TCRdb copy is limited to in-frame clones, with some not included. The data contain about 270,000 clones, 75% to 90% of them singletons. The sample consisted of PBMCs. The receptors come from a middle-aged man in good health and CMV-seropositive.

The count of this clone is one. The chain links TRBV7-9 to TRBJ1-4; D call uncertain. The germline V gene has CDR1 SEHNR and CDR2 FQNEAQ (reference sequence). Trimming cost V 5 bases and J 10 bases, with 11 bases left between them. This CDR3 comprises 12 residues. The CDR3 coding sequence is TGTGCCAGCAGCACCCGGGAGGGAAAACTGTTTTTT. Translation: CASSTREGKLFF.

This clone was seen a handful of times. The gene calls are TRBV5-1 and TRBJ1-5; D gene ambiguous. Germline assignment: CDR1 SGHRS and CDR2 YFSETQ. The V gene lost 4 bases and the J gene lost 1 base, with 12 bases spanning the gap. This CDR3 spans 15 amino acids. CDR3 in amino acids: CASSPSPRSNQPQHF. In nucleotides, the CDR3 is TGCGCCAGCAGCCCCAGTCCCAGAAGCAATCAGCCCCAGCATTTT.

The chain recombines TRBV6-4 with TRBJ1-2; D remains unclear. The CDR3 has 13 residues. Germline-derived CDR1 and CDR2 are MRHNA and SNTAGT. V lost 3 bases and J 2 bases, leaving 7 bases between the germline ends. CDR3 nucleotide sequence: TGTGCCAGCAGTGATTTCCCGAACTATGGCTACACCTTC. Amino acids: CASSDFPNYGYTF.

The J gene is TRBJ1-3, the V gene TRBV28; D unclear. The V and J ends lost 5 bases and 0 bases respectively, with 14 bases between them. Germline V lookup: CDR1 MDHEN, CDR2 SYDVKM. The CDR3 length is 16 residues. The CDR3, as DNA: TGTGCCAGCAGTCCGAGACATGAGAGCTCTGGAAACACCATATATTTT. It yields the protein CASSPRHESSGNTIYF.

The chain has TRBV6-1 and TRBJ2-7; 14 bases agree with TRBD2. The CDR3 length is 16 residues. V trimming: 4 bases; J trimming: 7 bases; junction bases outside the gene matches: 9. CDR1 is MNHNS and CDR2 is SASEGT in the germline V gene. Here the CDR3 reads CASSGGTSGSRGEQYF. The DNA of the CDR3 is TGTGCCAGCAGTGGGGGGACTAGCGGGAGTCGAGGGGAGCAGTACTTC.

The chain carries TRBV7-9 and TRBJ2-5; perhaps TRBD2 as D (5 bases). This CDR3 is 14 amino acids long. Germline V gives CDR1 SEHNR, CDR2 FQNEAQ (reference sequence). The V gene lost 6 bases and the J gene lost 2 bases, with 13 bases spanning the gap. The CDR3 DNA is TGTGCCAGCAGTTCGAGGACTGAGCAAGAGACCCAGTACTTC. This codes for CASSSRTEQETQYF. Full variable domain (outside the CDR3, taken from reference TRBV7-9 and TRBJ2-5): DTGVSQNPRHKITKRGQNVTFRCDPISEHNRLYWYRQTLGQGPEFLTYFQNEAQLEKSRLLSDRFSAERPKGSFSTLEIQRTEQGDSAMYLCASSSRTEQETQYFGPGTRLLVL.

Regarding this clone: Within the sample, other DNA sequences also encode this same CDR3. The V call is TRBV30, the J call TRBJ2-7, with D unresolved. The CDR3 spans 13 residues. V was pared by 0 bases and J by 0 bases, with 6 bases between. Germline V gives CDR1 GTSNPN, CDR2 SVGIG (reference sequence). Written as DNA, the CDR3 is TGTGCCTGGAGTGTGGGCAGCTCCTACGAGCAGTACTTC. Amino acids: CAWSVGSSYEQYF.

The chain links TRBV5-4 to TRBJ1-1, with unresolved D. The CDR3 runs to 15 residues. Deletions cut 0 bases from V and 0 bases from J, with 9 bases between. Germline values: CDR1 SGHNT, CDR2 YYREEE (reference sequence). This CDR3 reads CASSLAYSLNTEAFF. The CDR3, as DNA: TGTGCCAGCAGCTTGGCGTACAGCTTGAACACTGAAGCTTTCTTT.

Written as DNA, the CDR3 is TGTGCCAGTAGTCTCGGCAGGGGGGCTCTCTCTGGGGCCAACGTCCTGACTTTC. Protein sequence: CASSLGRGALSGANVLTF. This sequence joins TRBV19 and TRBJ2-6; possibly TRBD1 for D (7 bases). V dropped 5 bases and J dropped 0 bases, with 17 bases sitting between them. The V gene's germline CDR1 is LNHDA and CDR2 SQIVND (reference sequence). This CDR3 spans 18 amino acids.

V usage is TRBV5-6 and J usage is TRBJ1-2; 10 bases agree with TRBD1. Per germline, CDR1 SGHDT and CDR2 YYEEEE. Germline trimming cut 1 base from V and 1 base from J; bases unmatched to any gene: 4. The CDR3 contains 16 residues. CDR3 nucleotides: TGTGCCAGCAGCTTGTTGGGACAGGGGCTTAACTATGGCTACACCTTC. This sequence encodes CASSLLGQGLNYGYTF.

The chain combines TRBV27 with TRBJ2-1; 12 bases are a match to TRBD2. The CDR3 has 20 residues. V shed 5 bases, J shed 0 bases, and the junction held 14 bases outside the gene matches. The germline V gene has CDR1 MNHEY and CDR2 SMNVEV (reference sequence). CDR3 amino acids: CASSNLLAGGDESSYNEQFF. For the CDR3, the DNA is TGTGCCAGCAGTAACCTTCTAGCGGGAGGGGACGAAAGCTCCTACAATGAGCAGTTCTTC.

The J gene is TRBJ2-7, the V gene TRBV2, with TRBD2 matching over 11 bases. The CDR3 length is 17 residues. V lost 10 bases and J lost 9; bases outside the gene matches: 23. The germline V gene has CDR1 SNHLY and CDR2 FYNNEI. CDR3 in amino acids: CAISGLADPLGSKRQYF. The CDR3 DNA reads TGTGCCATCTCGGGACTAGCGGACCCACTTGGGAGTAAAAGGCAGTACTTC.

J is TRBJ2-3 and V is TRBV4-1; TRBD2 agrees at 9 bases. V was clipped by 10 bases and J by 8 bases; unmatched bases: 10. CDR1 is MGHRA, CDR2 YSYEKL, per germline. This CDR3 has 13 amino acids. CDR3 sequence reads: CATGTSQDGTQYF. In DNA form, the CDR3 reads TGCGCCACCGGGACTAGCCAAGATGGTACGCAGTATTTT.

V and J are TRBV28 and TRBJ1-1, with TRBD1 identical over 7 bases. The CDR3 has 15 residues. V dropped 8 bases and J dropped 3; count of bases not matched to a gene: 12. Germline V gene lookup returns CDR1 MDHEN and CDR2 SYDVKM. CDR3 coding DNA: TGTGCCAGCCTCCCGCCTTACAGGGGCTACACTGAAGCTTTCTTT. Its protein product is CASLPPYRGYTEAFF.